Presented here are 12 T cell receptor beta chains from one specimen sequenced in a study of blood T cell repertoires in COVID-19. Sequencing used immunoSEQ multiplex PCR; TCRdb keeps in-frame clones, though not all of them. The data contain some 150,000 clones, more than 75% of them singletons. Sample: peripheral blood. All receptors derive from a man aged 60 to 75 with active or convalescent COVID-19.

The chain employs TRBV19 and TRBJ1-5, with 7 bases that match TRBD1. The CDR3 runs to 18 residues. The germline V gene encodes CDR1 LNHDA and CDR2 SQIVND (reference sequence). J gave up 8 bases and V 3 bases, and 19 bases lay outside the gene matches. The CDR3, as DNA: TGTGCCAGTAGTATCCGGTTAGTAGAACAGGGGTGGGGGAAGCCCCAGCATTTT. Its protein is CASSIRLVEQGWGKPQHF.

In its sample, this clone was seen a few times. In DNA, the CDR3 is TGTGCCAGCACCCCAAGAGGAGGGATTGTAGCTGAAGCTTTCTTT. Protein product: CASTPRGGIVAEAFF. The rearrangement joins TRBV2 to TRBJ1-1; D unresolved. Germline V CDR1 and CDR2: SNHLY, FYNNEI. This CDR3 has 15 residues. V was cut by 7 bases and J by 6 bases, with 21 bases left in between.

The J gene is TRBJ2-1, the V gene TRBV24-1, with D possibly matching TRBD2 (6 bases). V gave up 4 bases and J gave up 1 base, with 13 bases separating them. The CDR3 has 16 amino acids. The V gene's germline CDR1 is KGHDR and CDR2 SFDVKD. The CDR3 region is CATSDLSGSSYNEQFF. DNA for the CDR3: TGTGCCACCAGTGACCTTAGCGGTAGTTCCTACAATGAGCAGTTCTTC.

The V gene is TRBV6-4, the J gene TRBJ2-1; 7 positions match TRBD1. Germline V gene data show CDR1 as MRHNA and CDR2 as SNTAGT. With V trimmed by 6 bases and J by 10 bases, 15 bases remained unmatched. The CDR3 runs 15 residues. In nucleotides, the CDR3 is TGTGCCAGCAGGGCTGAGGGGGCCAGTTTCAGGGAGCAGTTCTTC. Translation gives CASRAEGASFREQFF.

This clone was picked up one time. The V gene is TRBV18, the J gene TRBJ1-6; 10 nucleotides agree with TRBD1. J gave up 9 bases and V 5 bases, and 4 bases lay outside the gene matches. This CDR3 is built from 14 residues. The V gene's germline CDR1 is KGHSH and CDR2 LQKENI. The CDR3, as DNA: TGTGCCAGCTCATCCGACAGGGGGCTTTCACCCCTCCACTTT. It is translated as CASSSDRGLSPLHF.

The V call is TRBV6-5, the J call TRBJ1-2; 8 positions agree with TRBD1. The V and J ends lost 5 bases and 4 bases, in that order; junction bases with no gene match: 9. CDR1 is MNHEY and CDR2 is SVGAGI in the germline V gene. The CDR3 consists of 15 residues. DNA of the CDR3: TGTGCCAGCAGTAGGGACAGGCTAACCTCCTATGGCTACACCTTC. It is translated as CASSRDRLTSYGYTF.

The V call is TRBV5-1, the J call TRBJ2-5, with TRBD2 matching over 13 bases. The CDR3 contains 18 residues. The J segment lost 4 bases and the V segment lost 4 bases, leaving 13 bases of the junction unmatched. CDR1 and CDR2 (germline): SGHRS, YFSETQ. CDR3 amino acids: CASSLPTSGRGEGETQYF. CDR3 bases: TGCGCCAGCAGCCTCCCCACTAGCGGGAGGGGGGAGGGAGAGACCCAGTACTTC.

The genes are TRBV5-6 and TRBJ1-6, with D hard to call. V was shortened by 1 base and J by 7 bases, with 6 bases between the two germline ends. Germline CDR1 SGHDT, CDR2 YYEEEE. This CDR3 is 13 amino acids long. CDR3 nucleotides: TGTGCCAGCAGCTTGACGGGGAATTCACCCCTCCACTTT. Protein: CASSLTGNSPLHF.

This chain joins TRBV19 and TRBJ1-5; TRBD1 might be the D (5 bases). CDR1 is LNHDA, CDR2 SQIVND, per germline (reference sequence). This CDR3 is built from 13 residues. Trimming took off 4 bases at V and 4 bases at J, with 8 bases between the two ends. In nucleotides, the CDR3 is TGTGCCAGTAGTACCGCAGGGAATCAGCCCCAGCATTTT. It is translated as CASSTAGNQPQHF.

The chain couples TRBV24-1 to TRBJ2-7; TRBD1 agrees at 7 bases. Germline values: CDR1 KGHDR, CDR2 SFDVKD. After removal of 1 base from V and 4 bases from J, the junction contained 6 bases not matched to a gene. CDR3 length equals 15 residues. CDR3 in DNA: TGTGCCACCAGTGATTTTCGAGGGGGCGGGTACGAGCAGTACTTC. Its translation is CATSDFRGGGYEQYF.

J is TRBJ2-2 and V is TRBV11-3, with no clear D. Per the germline V gene, CDR1 is SGHNT and CDR2 is YENEEA. This CDR3 contains 11 residues. Deletions cut 6 bases from V and 4 bases from J, with 3 bases between. This CDR3 is CASSITGELFF. Written as DNA, the CDR3 is TGTGCCAGCAGTATCACCGGGGAGCTGTTTTTT.

The V call is TRBV15, the J call TRBJ1-3, with a possible D match to TRBD1 (5 bases). The CDR3 has 15 residues. V lost 0 bases and J lost 4, with 10 bases in between. Germline V gene sequence: CDR1 LNHNV, CDR2 YYDKDF (reference sequence). CDR3 sequence reads: CATSRDTGDGNTIYF. The CDR3 DNA reads TGTGCCACCAGCAGAGATACGGGGGACGGAAACACCATATATTTT.